The 14 T cell receptor beta chains listed next were all sequenced from one sample in a study of identical twins. One entry per CDR3 protein, called by TCRdb with MiXCR from the 5' RACE reads. The data hold hundreds of thousands of distinct CDR3 sequences, with roughly 12% observed a single time. The sample also formed part of further work on yellow fever vaccine responses in identical twins.

Sequenced sample: CD8+ T cells sorted from blood. The receptors come from a woman between 18 and 29 years old in good health.

With regard to this clonotype: Just one base apart from a much larger clone, this may be a read error. This chain links TRBV3-1 with TRBJ2-5, with unresolved D. CDR3 length: 16 residues. Germline-derived CDR1 and CDR2 are LGHDT and YNNKEL (reference sequence). For the CDR3, the DNA is TGTGCCAGCAGCCAAGATAGGGAAGTCGGTATTGAGACCCAGCACTTC. Residues: CASSQDREVGIETQHF.

This clonotype was detected a few times. V usage is TRBV20-1 and J usage is TRBJ2-1; D is undetermined. Trimming pared 4 bases from V and 3 bases from J, leaving 19 bases between. Germline CDR1 and CDR2: DFQATT and SNEGSKA (reference sequence). CDR3 length: 16 residues. CDR3 nucleotides: TGCAGTGCTAAATCCCGGGCCCTACCCCTCTACAATGAGCAGTTCTTC. It codes for CSAKSRALPLYNEQFF.

This clonotype was counted a few times. The rearrangement links TRBV12-3 or TRBV12-4 to TRBJ1-5, with unresolved D. The CDR3 runs 12 residues. Deletions cut 2 bases from V and 6 bases from J, with 5 bases between. CDR3 coding DNA: TGTGCCAGCAGTTTAATGGCTCAGCCCCAGCATTTT. This sequence encodes CASSLMAQPQHF.

The CDR3 DNA reads as TGTGCCACCAGCTTCGTTGAGGGGTATGGCTACACCTTC. This gives the protein CATSFVEGYGYTF. V gene TRBV15 combines with J gene TRBJ1-2; perhaps TRBD1 as D (5 bases). The V gene lost 5 bases and the J gene lost 5 bases, with 12 bases spanning the gap. This CDR3 contains 13 residues. The germline V gene encodes CDR1 LNHNV and CDR2 YYDKDF (reference sequence).

CDR3 amino acids: CATRPGGNQPQHF. Here the CDR3 DNA reads TGTGCCACCCGCCCGGGGGGCAATCAGCCCCAGCATTTT. The rearrangement uses TRBV10-3 and TRBJ1-5; D may be TRBD1 (5 bases). CDR1 is ENHRY, CDR2 SYGVKD, per germline. This CDR3 has 13 amino acids. Trimming left V 10 bases short and J 2 bases short, with 12 bases between.

This clonotype was detected a few times. V usage is TRBV4-2 and J usage is TRBJ2-7, with D possibly TRBD1 on 5 matching bases. The V end lost 0 bases, the J end lost 4 bases, and 7 bases lay between the germline ends. Germline V gene sequence: CDR1 LGHNA, CDR2 YNFKEQ. This CDR3 region has 13 residues. The CDR3 is CASSQEAGYEQYF. CDR3 nucleotides: TGTGCCAGCAGCCAAGAGGCAGGGTACGAGCAGTACTTC.

CDR3 residues: CSVEVPGPGESYEQYF. DNA for the CDR3: TGCAGCGTTGAAGTCCCCGGGCCAGGGGAGTCGTACGAGCAGTACTTC. The gene calls are TRBV29-1 and TRBJ2-7, with D maybe TRBD1 (6 bases). This CDR3 region has 16 residues. The V end was cut by 1 base, the J end by 4 bases, with 20 bases between. Germline loops: CDR1 SQVTM, CDR2 ANQGSEA.

This chain links TRBV4-1 with TRBJ1-5, with unresolved D. Trimming left V 0 bases short and J 2 bases short, with 8 bases between. Germline V gene sequence: CDR1 MGHRA, CDR2 YSYEKL. The CDR3 loop spans 15 amino acids. As DNA, the CDR3 is TGCGCCAGCAGCCAAGAAGAGGGAGGCAATCAGCCCCAGCATTTT. It encodes CASSQEEGGNQPQHF.

Ten or more counts support this clonotype. The CDR3 spells CASSRTINNEQFF. The CDR3 nucleotides are TGTGCCAGCAGCCGGACCATTAACAATGAGCAGTTCTTC. This sequence joins TRBV7-7 and TRBJ2-1; D remains ambiguous. CDR1 SSHAT and CDR2 FNYEAQ come from the germline V gene (reference sequence). This CDR3 comprises 13 residues. V lost 5 bases and J 5 bases, leaving 10 bases between the germline ends.

Regarding this clonotype: An end of the junction does not agree with germline; a read error may underlie this. The rearrangement joins TRBV4-1 to TRBJ1-1; no reliable D call. Germline V gene sequence: CDR1 MGHRA, CDR2 YSYEKL. The CDR3 consists of 14 residues. CDR3: CASSQDSGPTEASF. The CDR3 coding sequence is TGCGCCAGCAGCCAAGATTCCGGGCCCACTGAAGCTTCCTTT.

In DNA form, the CDR3 reads TGTGCCACAACGGCGGGGACAGGGGTAGTCCATGAGCAGTTCTTC. Translated: CATTAGTGVVHEQFF. V is TRBV15 and J is TRBJ2-1; the match to TRBD1 covers 10 bases. Germline trimming cut 9 bases from V and 8 bases from J; bases unmatched to any gene: 13. The germline V gene encodes CDR1 LNHNV and CDR2 YYDKDF (reference sequence). This CDR3 spans 15 amino acids.

The CDR3 region is CASSQDTGGRTYNEQFF. The CDR3 region has the DNA TGTGCCAGCAGCCAAGATACAGGGGGCCGTACCTACAATGAGCAGTTCTTC. V and J are TRBV14 and TRBJ2-1; 9 bases agree with TRBD1. The germline CDR1 and CDR2 sequences are SGHDN and FVKESK. The V gene end was trimmed by 0 bases and the J gene end by 2 bases; junction bases not matched to a gene: 5. CDR3 size: 17 residues.

This clonotype was seen a few times. CDR3 region: CASRGDRRDNEQFF. As DNA, the CDR3 is TGTGCCAGCAGAGGGGACAGAAGGGACAATGAGCAGTTCTTC. This chain links TRBV2 with TRBJ2-1; TRBD1 matches at 7 bases. Germline lookup yields CDR1 SNHLY and CDR2 FYNNEI. Losses at the gene ends were 6 bases for V and 5 bases for J; bases not matched to a gene: 7. The CDR3 is 14 residues long.

The V gene is TRBV19, the J gene TRBJ2-1; D call uncertain. This CDR3 has 13 residues. In germline, CDR1 is LNHDA, CDR2 SQIVND (reference sequence). V was pared by 5 bases and J by 5 bases, with 10 bases between. This CDR3 is CASSFSFDNEQFF. CDR3 DNA sequence: TGTGCCAGTAGTTTCTCCTTTGACAATGAGCAGTTCTTC.